This T cell receptor beta chain stems from a study of T cells after yellow fever vaccination. Conversion of TCR transcripts into cDNA relied on 5'RACE template switching, which added a universal primer site and UMIs. Via MiXCR, TCRdb re-called the 5' RACE reads, giving one row per CDR3 protein. The data contain approximately 580,000 distinct CDR3 sequences, around a sixth of them seen just once; the ten biggest clones take up approximately 15%. The CDR3 is 15 residues long. Germline trimming cut 4 bases from V and 0 bases from J; bases unmatched to any gene: 3. Germline V gene sequence: CDR1 MNHEY, CDR2 SVGEGT.

The chain links TRBV6-2 or TRBV6-3 to TRBJ2-1, with TRBD2 identical over 7 bases. The sequence derives from a young man who received the YFV17D yellow fever vaccine. The sample here was PBMCs, taken roughly 5 days after the first yellow fever vaccination. CDR3 sequence reads: CASSWGGPSYNEQFF. The DNA for the CDR3 is TGTGCCAGCAGTTGGGGGGGTCCCTCCTACAATGAGCAGTTCTTC.